This T cell receptor (beta chain) was sequenced for a study of technical replicates of blood from a handful of donors. CDR3 length: 15 amino acids. With 0 bases clipped from V and 2 bases from J, the junction kept 4 bases outside the gene matches. Germline assignment: CDR1 MNHEY and CDR2 SVGAGI. Only in-frame clones appear in the TCRdb table, and some are missing; sequencing was by immunoSEQ multiplex PCR. The sample holds some 30,000 clones, around 90% seen once. The sample consisted of PBMCs. The receptor was derived from a human donor in good health. Some clones in this sample may be carry-over from other donors' samples. The gene calls are TRBV6-5 and TRBJ2-7; 7 nucleotides match TRBD1. CDR3 nucleotide sequence: TGTGCCAGCAGTTACTCTCGGGGACAGACCTACGAGCAGTACTTC. Translated: CASSYSRGQTYEQYF.